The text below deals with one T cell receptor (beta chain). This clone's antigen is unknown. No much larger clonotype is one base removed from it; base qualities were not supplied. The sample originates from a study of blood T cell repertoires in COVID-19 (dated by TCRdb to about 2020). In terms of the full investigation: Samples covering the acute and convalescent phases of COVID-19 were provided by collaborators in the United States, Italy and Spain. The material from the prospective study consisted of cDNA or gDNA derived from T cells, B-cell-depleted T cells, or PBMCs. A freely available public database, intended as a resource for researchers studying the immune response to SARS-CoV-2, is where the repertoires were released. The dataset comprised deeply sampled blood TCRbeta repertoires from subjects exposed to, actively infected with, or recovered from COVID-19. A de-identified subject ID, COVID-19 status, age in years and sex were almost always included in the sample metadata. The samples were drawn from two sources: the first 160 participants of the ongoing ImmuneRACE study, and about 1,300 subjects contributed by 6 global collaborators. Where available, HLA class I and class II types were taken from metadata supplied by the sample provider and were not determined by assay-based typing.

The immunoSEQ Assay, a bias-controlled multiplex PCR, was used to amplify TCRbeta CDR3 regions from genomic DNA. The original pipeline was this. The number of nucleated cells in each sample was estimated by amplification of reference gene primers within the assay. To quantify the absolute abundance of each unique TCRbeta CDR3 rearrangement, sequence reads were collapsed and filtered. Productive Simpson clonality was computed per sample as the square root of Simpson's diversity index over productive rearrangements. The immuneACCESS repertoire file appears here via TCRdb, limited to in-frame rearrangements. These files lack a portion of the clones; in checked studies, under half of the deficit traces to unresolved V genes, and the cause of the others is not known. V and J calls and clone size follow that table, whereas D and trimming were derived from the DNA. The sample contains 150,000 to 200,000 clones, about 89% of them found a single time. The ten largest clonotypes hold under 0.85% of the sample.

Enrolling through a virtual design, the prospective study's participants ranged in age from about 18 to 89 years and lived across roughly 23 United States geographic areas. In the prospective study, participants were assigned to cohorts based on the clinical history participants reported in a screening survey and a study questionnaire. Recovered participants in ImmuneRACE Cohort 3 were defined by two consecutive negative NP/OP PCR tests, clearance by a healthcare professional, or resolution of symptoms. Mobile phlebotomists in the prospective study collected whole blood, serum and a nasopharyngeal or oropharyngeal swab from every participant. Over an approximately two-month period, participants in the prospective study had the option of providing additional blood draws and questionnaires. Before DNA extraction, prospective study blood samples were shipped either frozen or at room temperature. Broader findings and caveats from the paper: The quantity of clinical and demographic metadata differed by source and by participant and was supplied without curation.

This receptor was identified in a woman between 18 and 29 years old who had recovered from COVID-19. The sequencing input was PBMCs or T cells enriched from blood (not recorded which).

The CDR3 in this case is CASRRAGGSYNEQFF. At the DNA level, the sequence is TGTGCCAGCAGGCGTGCAGGGGGGAGCTACAATGAGCAGTTCTTC. Here the chain combines TRBV28 and TRBJ2-1; TRBD1 is perhaps the D gene, given 7 matching bases. The germline V gene provides CDR1 MDHEN and CDR2 SYDVKM. Measured from the cysteine to the phenylalanine, the CDR3 is 15 residues long. Only the CDR3 portion is preserved as DNA: 45 bases, with reading frame beginning at the first base. The trim is 6 bases for V and 3 bases for J, with a gap of 15 bases between the germline ends.